The rows below give T cell receptor beta chains drawn from one sample of a study of T cell responses to AZD1222 COVID-19 vaccine. Produced via immunoSEQ multiplex PCR; TCRdb's table is partial and in-frame only. The sample has 150,000 to 200,000 clones; almost 90% are singletons. The sequenced sample was peripheral blood, obtained 28 days after the second AZD1222 dose. The receptor set was obtained from an adult who received the AZD1222 COVID-19 vaccine. CDR3s include the opening cysteine and the closing phenylalanine or tryptophan. The D gene is left open where the match is weak. Size is stated for part of the rows, as once, few or many counts, or as a class when the clone is expanded.

TRBJ2-7,TRBD1,TRBV14,NA,TGTGCCAGCCGCCCGACAGGGCTCAACGAGCAGTACTTC,CASRPTGLNEQYF
TRBJ1-2,TRBD1,TRBV15,once,TGTGCCACCAGCAGAAGTACAGGGGGGAACTATGGCTACACCTTC,CATSRSTGGNYGYTF
TRBJ2-3,NA,TRBV2,NA,TGTGCCAGCAGTGTGACGGTTCAAACAGATACGCAGTATTTT,CASSVTVQTDTQYF
TRBJ2-1,TRBD2,TRBV4-2,NA,TGTGCCAGCAGCCTCGAGGCAGCGGGGGTTAACAATGAGCAGTTCTTC,CASSLEAAGVNNEQFF
TRBJ2-5,NA,TRBV6-5,once,TGTGCCAGCAGCTATGGGGCGGGGAGAGAGACCCAGTACTTC,CASSYGAGRETQYF
TRBJ1-2,NA,TRBV9,NA,TGTGCCAGCAGCGCCCCAAATGGAGGGGGAAACTATGGCTACACCTTC,CASSAPNGGGNYGYTF
TRBJ2-1,NA,TRBV6-1,NA,TGTGCCAGCAGTGAATCGGGGGCCTACTACAATGAGCAGTTCTTC,CASSESGAYYNEQFF
TRBJ2-5,NA,TRBV14,once,TGTGCCAGCAGCCAAGAATTACGGGAGACCCAGTACTTC,CASSQELRETQYF
TRBJ1-1,NA,TRBV19,NA,TGTGCCAGTAGTATAGAGGAGGGACCGAACACTGAAGCTTTCTTT,CASSIEEGPNTEAFF
TRBJ2-3,TRBD2,TRBV15,NA,TGTGCCACCAGCAGTGGACTAGACGTAGATACGCAGTATTTT,CATSSGLDVDTQYF
TRBJ2-2,TRBD2,TRBV7-8,NA,TGTGCCAGCAAATCGCGGGGGAAAGGCGGGGAGCTGTTTTTT,CASKSRGKGGELFF
TRBJ2-7,TRBD2,TRBV15,NA,TGTGCCACCAGCAGTATAGCGGGGCCCTACGAGCAGTACTTC,CATSSIAGPYEQYF
TRBJ1-5,NA,TRBV5-1,few,TGCGCCAGCAGCTTGGAGGGGTTTCCTCAGCCCCAGCATTTT,CASSLEGFPQPQHF
TRBJ2-4,NA,TRBV5-6,NA,TGTGCCAGCAGCTCGAGGGGGGACGGGAACATTCAGTACTTC,CASSSRGDGNIQYF
TRBJ2-7,TRBD1,TRBV30,NA,TGTGCCTGGACTCCCGACAGGGGAGGAACCTACGAGCAGTACTTC,CAWTPDRGGTYEQYF
TRBJ2-7,TRBD2,TRBV29-1,few,TGCAGCGCTGTTAGCGGGGGGGCGGGCGAGCAGTACTTC,CSAVSGGAGEQYF